This T cell receptor beta chain was sequenced during a study of cytomegalovirus exposure and HLA in healthy donors. Points on this clone: Its target is not known.

Donors likely had unrecorded immune exposures despite being nominally healthy when sampled. The PCR made use of 60 Vbeta and 13 Jbeta primers. Profiling relied on immunoSEQ multiplex PCR, and the TCRdb table lists in-frame clones only, not all of them. The sample lists 80,000 to 100,000 clones, around four fifths occurring once. Study-level points and caveats: Researchers reported in a later analysis that a missense DCLRE1C variant was tied to TCR beta V- and J-gene trimming. Productive rates of about 90% or about 30% were seen for most TCR beta V segments in an earlier analysis. For presence/absence analyses, sequencing depth was assumed to be roughly uniform across donors.

The CDR3 length is 14 residues. Unmatched junction bases numbered 7, after V lost 8 bases and J lost 2 bases. In germline, CDR1 is MNHNY, CDR2 SVGAGI (reference sequence). The rearrangement joins TRBV6-6 to TRBJ2-5; 8 positions agree with TRBD2. The source is a man aged 45-65 years in good health and CMV-seropositive. Source material: PBMCs. The CDR3 coding sequence is TGTGCCAGCCGACCAGGGACTAGACAAGAGACCCAGTACTTC. This gives the protein CASRPGTRQETQYF.